This TCR beta chain was sequenced for a study of blood T cell repertoires in COVID-19. About the study: Donors of Cohort 3 who recovered were those that had two negative PCRs, clearance, or symptom resolution. The United States, Italy and Spain supplied acute and convalescent COVID-19 samples.

The V gene's germline CDR1 is PRHDT and CDR2 FYEKMQ (reference sequence). Trimming shortened V by 6 bases and J by 4 bases, and 12 bases separated the two germline ends. The length of the CDR3 is 13 residues. Self-reported history from a screening survey and questionnaire set each donor's cohort. The authors' processing: Researchers report that nucleated cell counts were estimated from reference gene primer amplification. Clones were sequenced by immunoSEQ multiplex PCR, and TCRdb holds only the in-frame ones, with some missing. V, J and clone size are those of that table, while D and trimming were read from the DNA. The sample comprises about 150,000 clones, 70% to 80% of which are singletons, and around 17% rests with the top ten.

The chain couples TRBV13 to TRBJ1-2; TRBD1 is a possible D gene (5 bases). This sequence was found in a woman aged 70-85 years in a cohort exposed to, infected with or recovered from COVID-19 (not recorded which). Material for sequencing was PBMCs or T cells enriched from blood (not recorded which). CDR3 residues: CASSPGWGYGYTF. The DNA of the CDR3 is TGTGCCAGCAGTCCAGGGTGGGGCTATGGCTACACCTTC.